This T cell receptor beta chain was retrieved from a study of post-analysis software for immune sequencing data. The wider study: Relapsing-remitting, secondary progressive and progressive-relapsing courses of multiple sclerosis were included.

With respect to this clonotype: Its antigen is as yet unknown.

General observations from the study: Controls' normalized Chao1 diversity significantly exceeded that of multiple sclerosis patients. With F measure, samples from one preparation batch clustered together strongly.

Unique-molecular-identifier-tagged TCR beta cDNA libraries were used. TCRdb independently ran MiXCR on the PCR reads; one entry per CDR3 protein. The profile shows hundreds of thousands of distinct CDR3 sequences, 30% of them singletons. This TCR came from a girl aged 10 to 17 with multiple sclerosis. The sample taken for sequencing was blood.

The CDR3 sequence: CASSLKRHPNTEAFF. DNA for the CDR3: TGCGCCAGCAGCTTGAAGCGGCATCCGAACACTGAAGCTTTCTTT. The chain employs TRBV5-1 and TRBJ1-1; no definite D call. Between the trimmed V and J ends, which lost 1 base and 1 base, there was a span of 11 bases. The CDR3 has 15 amino acids. Germline V gives CDR1 SGHRS, CDR2 YFSETQ. Variable domain in full (rest from reference TRBV5-1 and TRBJ1-1): KAGVTQTPRYLIKTRGQQVTLSCSPISGHRSVSWYQQTPGQGLQFLFEYFSETQRNKGNFPGRFSGRQFSNSRSEMNVSTLELGDSALYLCASSLKRHPNTEAFFGQGTRLTVV.